The 32 T cell receptor beta chains below were found in one sample sequenced in a study of neurological immune-mediated disorders. One entry per CDR3 protein results from TCRdb running MiXCR on the 5' RACE reads. The repertoire holds more than 20,000 distinct CDR3 sequences, with 2% to 2.5% as singletons. Sequenced material: PBMCs. All receptors come from a woman aged 45-65 years with multiple sclerosis.

As to this clonotype: This may be a read error, as it is one base from a much larger clone. V is TRBV7-9 and J is TRBJ2-7, with D perhaps assigned TRBD1 or TRBD2 (5 bases each). The V gene's germline CDR1 is SEHNR and CDR2 FQNEAQ (reference sequence). Trimming took 4 bases from V and 3 from J, leaving 16 bases between them. This CDR3 spans 15 amino acids. In nucleotides, the CDR3 is TGTGCCAGCAGCTCCCCTATTGGGACGAACTACGAGCAGTACTTC. This codes for CASSSPIGTNYEQYF.

This clonotype was observed many times. The CDR3 protein is CASSLPQTRGNSPLHF. The DNA for the CDR3 is TGTGCCAGCAGCTTACCCCAGACAAGGGGTAATTCACCCCTCCACTTT. This chain connects TRBV3-1 to TRBJ1-6; tentatively, D is TRBD1 (5 bases). The germline V and J ends were trimmed by 5 bases and 6 bases, with 17 bases remaining between them. The CDR3 extends over 16 amino acids. CDR1 and CDR2 from the germline V gene are LGHDT and YNNKEL (reference sequence).

This clonotype appeared many times. The chain is built from TRBV24-1 and TRBJ2-1; D possibly corresponds to TRBD2 (6 bases). The CDR3 contains 15 residues. V was cut by 5 bases and J by 6 bases, with 16 bases left in between. Germline CDR1 and CDR2: KGHDR and SFDVKD. The DNA of the CDR3 is TGTGCCACCAGTGCTCGAGGCGGGACGGGCAATGAGCAGTTCTTC. It codes for CATSARGGTGNEQFF.

This clonotype was seen at least ten times. This chain joins TRBV20-1 and TRBJ2-2; D could derive from TRBD1 or TRBD2 (5 bases each). Trimming cost V 3 bases and J 3 bases, with 14 bases left between them. This CDR3 has 15 residues. From germline, CDR1 is DFQATT and CDR2 SNEGSKA (reference sequence). CDR3 DNA sequence: TGCAGTGCTAGGAGGGCAGGGCGCGACACCGGGGAGCTGTTTTTT. Residues: CSARRAGRDTGELFF.

At least ten counts were recorded for this clonotype. The V gene is TRBV29-1, the J gene TRBJ1-2; 9 positions match TRBD1. The CDR3 extends over 13 amino acids. The V and J ends lost 5 bases and 6 bases, in that order; junction bases with no gene match: 7. Germline V gene sequence: CDR1 SQVTM, CDR2 ANQGSEA. DNA for the CDR3: TGCAGCGTTTACAGGGGGCGGCTGAATGGCTACACCTTC. Protein product: CSVYRGRLNGYTF.

This clonotype was observed at least ten times. The junction does not match germline at one end; this may be a read error. This chain connects TRBV5-1 to TRBJ1-6; 7 bases map to TRBD1. The CDR3 sequence is 15 residues long. The germline V gene encodes CDR1 SGHRS and CDR2 YFSETQ. CDR3 sequence reads: CASSLDRGVNSPLNF. The CDR3 coding sequence is TGCGCCAGCAGCTTGGACAGGGGCGTAAATTCACCCCTCAACTTT.

In regard to this clonotype: This sequence may be a read error, since a much larger clone differs from it by one base. This chain links TRBV29-1 with TRBJ2-5, with D uncertain. Per germline, CDR1 SQVTM and CDR2 ANQGSEA. The CDR3 is 13 amino acids. The CDR3, as DNA: TGCAGCGTTGAAGGTCGGTTCCAAGGGACCCAGTACTTC. Its protein product is CSVEGRFQGTQYF. The complete variable domain, with remaining parts taken from reference TRBV29-1 and TRBJ2-5, reads SAVISQKPSRDICQRGTSLTIQCQVDSQVTMMFWYRQQPGQSLTLIATANQGSEATYESGFVIDKFPISRPNLTFSTLTVSNMSPEDSSIYLCSVEGRFQGTQYFGPGTRLLVL.

By proportion, this clonotype is medium-sized. The gene calls are TRBV11-2 and TRBJ2-7; D not certain. The CDR3 has 11 residues. The V and J ends lost 6 bases and 1 base respectively, with 4 bases between them. The germline V gene has CDR1 SGHAT and CDR2 FQNNGV. In DNA, the CDR3 is TGTGCCAGCAGTATTTCCTACGAGCAGTACTTC. The encoded protein is CASSISYEQYF.

Worth noting for this clonotype: Likely a read error: the CDR3 ends without its conserved phenylalanine or tryptophan. This chain links TRBV20-1 with TRBJ2-3; TRBD1 matches at 7 bases. J lost 1 base, V lost 5 bases, and 3 bases had no gene match. This CDR3 has 13 amino acids. Germline CDR1 is DFQATT and CDR2 is SNEGSKA (reference sequence). DNA for the CDR3: TGCAGTGCTTCTCAGGGGGGCACAGATACGCAGTATTAT. It codes for CSASQGGTDTQYY.

This clonotype was counted at least ten times. The chain carries TRBV6-5 and TRBJ2-1; D not certain. CDR3 length: 13 amino acids. V was shortened by 0 bases and J by 4 bases, with 4 bases between the two germline ends. Germline CDR1 and CDR2: MNHEY and SVGAGI. The CDR3 loop is CASSYSRYNEQFF. DNA for the CDR3: TGTGCCAGCAGTTACTCCAGGTACAATGAGCAGTTCTTC.

This clonotype was seen at least ten times. V gene TRBV12-3 or TRBV12-4 combines with J gene TRBJ2-3, with 10 bases lining up with TRBD2. Trimming took 6 bases from V and 5 from J; bases not matched to a gene: 11. The CDR3 contains 16 residues. The CDR3 is CASSPNLAGVIDTQYF. CDR3 nucleotides: TGTGCCAGCAGCCCGAATCTAGCGGGAGTGATAGATACGCAGTATTTT.

This clonotype was seen many times. The CDR3: CASSQTEAFF. In DNA form, the CDR3 reads TGTGCCAGCAGCCAAACTGAAGCTTTCTTT. The chain is built from TRBV16 and TRBJ1-1; unclear D gene. Germline loops: CDR1 KGHSY, CDR2 FQNENV. With 2 bases removed from V and 5 bases from J, the gap between germline ends came to 0 bases. This CDR3 is built from 10 residues.

There are a few counts of this clonotype. The chain employs TRBV5-1 and TRBJ1-2, with 9 bases aligning to TRBD1. Germline values: CDR1 SGHRS, CDR2 YFSETQ. V shed 6 bases and J 2 bases; nucleotides not matched to a gene: 8. The CDR3 sequence is 15 residues long. The CDR3 protein is CASKATGGSNYGYTF. The CDR3 bases are TGCGCCAGCAAAGCGACAGGGGGATCGAACTATGGCTACACCTTC.

In this sample, this clonotype turned up many times. A junction end diverges from the germline sequence, so it may reflect a read error. The genes are TRBV3-1 and TRBJ2-3; D perhaps matches TRBD2 (6 bases). CDR3 length: 11 residues. Germline lookup yields CDR1 LGHDT and CDR2 YNNKEL (reference sequence). The CDR3 loop reads CASSSGTLLHF. The DNA of the CDR3 is TGTGCCAGCAGCTCCGGGACTTTGCTGCATTTT.

This clonotype was found many times. The chain links TRBV10-3 to TRBJ2-7, with 7 bases identical to TRBD1. Per the germline V gene, CDR1 is ENHRY and CDR2 is SYGVKD. Losses at the gene ends were 6 bases for V and 1 base for J; bases not matched to a gene: 9. The CDR3 consists of 15 residues. The CDR3 DNA is TGTGCCATCAGGGGGGATGGGACAGAGTCCTACGAGCAGTACTTC. This encodes CAIRGDGTESYEQYF.

This clonotype was counted at least ten times. The chain is built from TRBV12-3 or TRBV12-4 and TRBJ1-1; D call uncertain. CDR3 length equals 13 residues. The ends were cut back, 3 bases at V and 4 bases at J, with 9 bases in the middle. CDR3 loop: CASSLRVATEAFF. The CDR3 coding sequence is TGTGCCAGCAGTTTGAGGGTCGCCACTGAAGCTTTCTTT.

This clonotype was picked up many times. The chain carries TRBV20-1 and TRBJ2-1; D not certain. Germline lookup yields CDR1 DFQATT and CDR2 SNEGSKA (reference sequence). Trimming shortened V by 2 bases and J by 5 bases, and 16 bases separated the two germline ends. The CDR3 has 15 residues. In DNA form, the CDR3 reads TGCAGTGCTAGACCCCCCCGAGGATCCCACAATGAGCAGTTCTTC. Translated, it gives CSARPPRGSHNEQFF.

This clonotype was observed a handful of times. The chain uses TRBV5-1 and TRBJ2-7, with 7 bases that match TRBD1. Germline values: CDR1 SGHRS, CDR2 YFSETQ. Unmatched junction bases numbered 20, after V lost 8 bases and J lost 6 bases. This CDR3 spans 16 amino acids. The CDR3 here is CASSPALIGTVREQYF. Here the CDR3 DNA reads TGCGCCAGTAGCCCTGCTCTGATCGGGACAGTTCGCGAGCAGTACTTC.

This clonotype showed up many times. The rearrangement uses TRBV27 and TRBJ1-2; D unclear. CDR3 length: 13 amino acids. The germline gives CDR1 MNHEY, CDR2 SMNVEV (reference sequence). Trimming took 4 bases from V and 4 from J, leaving 10 bases between them. The CDR3, as DNA: TGTGCCAGCAGTTCGGCAGGCATCTATGGCTACACCTTC. This encodes CASSSAGIYGYTF.

The sample holds many counts of this clonotype. The V gene is TRBV12-3 or TRBV12-4, the J gene TRBJ2-7, with D unresolved. The CDR3 runs to 12 residues. Trimming left V 4 bases short and J 0 bases short, with 4 bases between. Here the CDR3 reads CASSSLSYEQYF. The CDR3 DNA is TGTGCCAGCAGTTCCCTCTCCTACGAGCAGTACTTC.

This clonotype was picked up many times. The chain links TRBV3-1 to TRBJ1-1; TRBD1 matches 8 bases. Germline V gene data show CDR1 as LGHDT and CDR2 as YNNKEL (reference sequence). The CDR3 contains 15 residues. V gave up 4 bases and J gave up 1 base; unmatched junction bases: 5. CDR3 loop: CASSLTGASNTEAFF. CDR3 sequence (DNA): TGTGCCAGCAGCCTGACAGGGGCGTCGAACACTGAAGCTTTCTTT.

This clonotype was seen ten or more times. The DNA of the CDR3 is TGTGCCAGCAGGAAACCAGGGAGAAGCTCACCCCTCCACTTT. This codes for CASRKPGRSSPLHF. The chain recombines TRBV6-5 with TRBJ1-6; perhaps TRBD1 as D (5 bases). Between the trimmed V and J ends, which lost 6 bases and 10 bases, there was a span of 16 bases. Germline V gene sequence: CDR1 MNHEY, CDR2 SVGAGI. This CDR3 is 14 amino acids long.

The table lists this clonotype with many counts. The J gene is TRBJ2-3, the V gene TRBV20-1, with no clear D. The CDR3 consists of 10 residues. The germline CDR1 and CDR2 sequences are DFQATT and SNEGSKA (reference sequence). The ends were cut back, 3 bases at V and 11 bases at J, with 9 bases in the middle. This chain's CDR3 is CSASPKMQYF. The CDR3 nucleotides are TGCAGTGCTAGTCCAAAAATGCAGTATTTT.

This clonotype was picked up many times. The chain is built from TRBV6-1 and TRBJ1-2; D remains ambiguous. The CDR3 runs 14 residues. Germline loops: CDR1 MNHNS, CDR2 SASEGT. V was cut by 3 bases and J by 4 bases, with 12 bases left in between. The CDR3 nucleotides read TGTGCCAGCAGTGAGATGGGTTTAGGCTATGGCTACACCTTC. Translating it yields CASSEMGLGYGYTF.

This clonotype showed up many times. The CDR3 protein is CASSNSRTGYNEQFF. DNA of the CDR3: TGTGCCAGCAGCAACAGCAGGACAGGGTACAATGAGCAGTTCTTC. The chain joins TRBV7-9 to TRBJ2-1; 8 bases are shared with TRBD1. V dropped 5 bases and J dropped 4; count of bases not matched to a gene: 7. This CDR3 region has 15 residues. Germline CDR1 SEHNR, CDR2 FQNEAQ (reference sequence).

This clonotype was observed a handful of times. The chain recombines TRBV11-2 with TRBJ2-2; weak D call: TRBD2 (5 bases). V was trimmed by 5 bases and J by 4 bases, leaving 17 bases between them. The CDR3 contains 16 residues. Germline V lookup: CDR1 SGHAT, CDR2 FQNNGV. The chain's CDR3 is CASSGRERRITGELFF. As DNA, the CDR3 is TGTGCCAGCAGCGGGAGAGAGCGTCGTATCACCGGGGAGCTGTTTTTT.

This clonotype was counted at least ten times. V usage is TRBV6-6 and J usage is TRBJ1-3, with unresolved D. This CDR3 spans 13 amino acids. Trimming shortened V by 4 bases and J by 7 bases, and 11 bases separated the two germline ends. Germline-derived CDR1 and CDR2 are MNHNY and SVGAGI (reference sequence). This chain's CDR3 is CASSLSTVNTIYF. The CDR3 DNA reads as TGTGCCAGCAGTTTATCGACTGTGAACACCATATATTTT.

Ten or more counts support this clonotype. The J gene is TRBJ2-7, the V gene TRBV18; D perhaps matches TRBD2 (5 bases). This CDR3 region has 13 residues. V lost 6 bases and J lost 9, with 18 bases in between. Germline values: CDR1 KGHSH, CDR2 LQKENI. This CDR3 reads CASSRSGQDVQYF. The DNA for the CDR3 is TGTGCCAGCTCCCGAAGCGGCCAGGATGTGCAGTACTTC. The whole variable domain, remainder taken from reference TRBV18 and TRBJ2-7, is NAGVMQNPRHLVRRRGQEARLRCSPMKGHSHVYWYRQLPEEGLKFMVYLQKENIIDESGMPKERFSAEFPKEGPSILRIQQVVRGDSAAYFCASSRSGQDVQYFGPGTRLTVT.

This clonotype was picked up many times. The chain is built from TRBV11-2 and TRBJ1-1, with 7 bases that match TRBD1. The CDR3 is 15 amino acids. The trim removed 5 bases at V and 2 bases at J, leaving 8 bases unmatched. Germline V CDR1 and CDR2: SGHAT, FQNNGV. The DNA of the CDR3 is TGTGCCAGCAGCCACACAGGGGCCTTAAACACTGAAGCTTTCTTT. Its translation: CASSHTGALNTEAFF.

This clonotype has at least ten counts. The rearrangement uses TRBV9 and TRBJ2-2, with unresolved D. Trimming removed 0 bases at V and 5 bases at J, with 8 bases between. The CDR3 is made up of 14 amino acids. Germline loops: CDR1 SGDLS, CDR2 YYNGEE. DNA of the CDR3: TGTGCCAGCAGCGTAGAACGTGGAACCGGGGAGCTGTTTTTT. It yields the protein CASSVERGTGELFF.

The rearrangement uses TRBV10-3 and TRBJ2-7, with 8 bases identical to TRBD2. Germline V gene data show CDR1 as ENHRY and CDR2 as SYGVKD. This CDR3 is built from 15 residues. V lost 0 bases to trimming and J lost 4 bases; unmatched junction nucleotides: 5. CDR3 DNA: TGTGCCATCAGTGAGTCGATGGGACTAGGATACGAGCAGTACTTC. Translating gives CAISESMGLGYEQYF.

Ten or more counts support this clonotype. The chain couples TRBV20-1 to TRBJ2-3, with D maybe TRBD2 (6 bases). V lost 5 bases and J 4 bases, leaving 13 bases between the germline ends. Germline-derived CDR1 and CDR2 are DFQATT and SNEGSKA (reference sequence). This CDR3 has 13 amino acids. The CDR3 DNA sequence: TGCAGTGCTGGGGAGGATGGGCCAGATACGCAGTATTTT. Its protein product is CSAGEDGPDTQYF.